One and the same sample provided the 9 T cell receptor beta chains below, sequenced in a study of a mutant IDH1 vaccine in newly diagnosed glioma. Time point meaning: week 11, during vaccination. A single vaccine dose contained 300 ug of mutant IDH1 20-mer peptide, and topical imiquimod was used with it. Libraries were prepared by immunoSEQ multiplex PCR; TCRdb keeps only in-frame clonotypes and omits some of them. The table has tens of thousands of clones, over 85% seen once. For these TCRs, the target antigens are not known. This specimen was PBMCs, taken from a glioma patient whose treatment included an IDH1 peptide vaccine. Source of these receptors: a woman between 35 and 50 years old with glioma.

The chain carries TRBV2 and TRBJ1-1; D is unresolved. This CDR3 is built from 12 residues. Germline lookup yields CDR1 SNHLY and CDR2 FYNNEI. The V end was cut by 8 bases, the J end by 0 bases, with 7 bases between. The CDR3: CASQIMNTEAFF. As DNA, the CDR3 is TGTGCCAGCCAAATAATGAACACTGAAGCTTTCTTT.

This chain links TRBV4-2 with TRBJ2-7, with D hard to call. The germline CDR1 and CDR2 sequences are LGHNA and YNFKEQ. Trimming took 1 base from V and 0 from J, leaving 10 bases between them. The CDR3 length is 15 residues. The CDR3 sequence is CASSQGGQLSYEQYF. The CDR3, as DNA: TGTGCCAGCAGCCAAGGTGGGCAGCTCTCCTACGAGCAGTACTTC.

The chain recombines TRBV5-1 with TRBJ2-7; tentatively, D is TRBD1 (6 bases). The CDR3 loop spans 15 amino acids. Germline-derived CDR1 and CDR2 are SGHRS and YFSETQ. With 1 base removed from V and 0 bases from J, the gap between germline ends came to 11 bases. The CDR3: CASSLPTGLSYEQYF. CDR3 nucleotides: TGCGCCAGCAGCTTGCCCACAGGGCTCTCCTACGAGCAGTACTTC.

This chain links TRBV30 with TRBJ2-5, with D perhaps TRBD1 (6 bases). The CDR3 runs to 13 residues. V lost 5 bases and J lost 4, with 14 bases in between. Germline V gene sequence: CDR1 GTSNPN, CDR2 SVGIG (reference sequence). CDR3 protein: CAWLGGIGETQYF. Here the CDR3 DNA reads TGTGCCTGGCTAGGGGGTATAGGAGAGACCCAGTACTTC.

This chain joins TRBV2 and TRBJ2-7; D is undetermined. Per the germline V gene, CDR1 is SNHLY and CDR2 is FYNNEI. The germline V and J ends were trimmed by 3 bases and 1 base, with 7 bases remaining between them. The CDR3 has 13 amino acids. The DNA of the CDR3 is TGTGCCAGCAGTGAGGGCGGTTCCTACGAGCAGTACTTC. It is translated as CASSEGGSYEQYF.

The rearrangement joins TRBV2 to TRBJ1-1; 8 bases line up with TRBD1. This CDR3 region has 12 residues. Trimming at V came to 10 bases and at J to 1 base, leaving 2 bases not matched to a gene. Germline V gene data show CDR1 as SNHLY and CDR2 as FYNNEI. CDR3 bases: TGTGCCACAACAGGGGGGAACACTGAAGCTTTCTTT. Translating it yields CATTGGNTEAFF.

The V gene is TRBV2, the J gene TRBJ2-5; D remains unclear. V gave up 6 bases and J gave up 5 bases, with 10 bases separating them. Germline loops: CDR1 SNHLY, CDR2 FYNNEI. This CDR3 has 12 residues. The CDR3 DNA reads TGTGCCAGCAGGTACCCAGCGGAGACCCAGTACTTC. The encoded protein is CASRYPAETQYF. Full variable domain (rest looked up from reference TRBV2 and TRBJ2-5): EPEVTQTPSHQVTQMGQEVILRCVPISNHLYFYWYRQILGQKVEFLVSFYNNEISEKSEIFDDQFSVERPDGSNFTLKIRSTKLEDSAMYFCASRYPAETQYFGPGTRLLVL.

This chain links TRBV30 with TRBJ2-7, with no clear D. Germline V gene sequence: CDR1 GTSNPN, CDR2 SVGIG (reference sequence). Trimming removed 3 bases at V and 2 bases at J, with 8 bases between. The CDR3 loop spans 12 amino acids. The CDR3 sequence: CAWSGFTYEQYF. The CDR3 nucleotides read TGTGCCTGGAGCGGGTTTACCTACGAGCAGTACTTC.

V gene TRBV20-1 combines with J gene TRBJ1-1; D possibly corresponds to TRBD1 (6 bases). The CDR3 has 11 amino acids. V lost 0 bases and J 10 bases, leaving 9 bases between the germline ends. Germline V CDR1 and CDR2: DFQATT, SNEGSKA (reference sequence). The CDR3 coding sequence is TGCAGTGCTAGAGAGGGGGGGCCAGCTTTCTTT. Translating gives CSAREGGPAFF.